This is a list of T cell receptor beta chains from one sample in a study of T cells after posttransplantation cyclophosphamide. Sequencing used immunoSEQ multiplex PCR; TCRdb keeps in-frame clones, though not all of them. The record shows roughly 2,600 clones for this sample, with no singletons present. Sequencing was performed on PBMCs, taken 30 days after allogeneic stem cell transplant with posttransplant cyclophosphamide. These receptors were obtained from a female patient in her 60s who received an allogeneic stem cell transplant from an unrelated donor, was CMV-positive, and had acute GVHD only. Some of these T cells may belong to the graft donor. The CDR3 runs from the conserved cysteine through the conserved F or W. A D gene is named only where the DNA matches it firmly. The size entry gives once, few or many counts, or a class when the clone is expanded.

J gene: TRBJ1-6; D gene: NA; V gene: TRBV5-1; clone size: many; CDR3 protein: CASSPVGTRDSPLHF; CDR3 DNA: TGCGCCAGCAGCCCTGTGGGGACAAGGGATTCACCCCTCCACTTT
J gene: TRBJ1-5; D gene: NA; V gene: TRBV6-6; clone size: medium-sized; CDR3 protein: CASSLQSRQPQHF; CDR3 DNA: TGTGCCAGCAGTTTACAATCGAGGCAGCCCCAGCATTTT
J gene: TRBJ1-1; D gene: NA; V gene: TRBV29-1; clone size: medium-sized; CDR3 protein: CSGDMNTEAFF; CDR3 DNA: TGCAGCGGAGACATGAACACTGAAGCTTTCTTT
J gene: TRBJ1-5; D gene: NA; V gene: TRBV28; clone size: many; CDR3 protein: CASSLSARTPTF; CDR3 DNA: TGTGCCAGCAGTTTAAGTGCCCGGACACCAACTTTT
J gene: TRBJ2-1; D gene: TRBD2; V gene: TRBV7-8; clone size: medium-sized; CDR3 protein: CASSFIGRGNNEQFF; CDR3 DNA: TGTGCCAGCAGCTTTATCGGGAGGGGGAACAATGAGCAGTTCTTC
J gene: TRBJ2-7; D gene: TRBD1; V gene: TRBV30; clone size: many; CDR3 protein: CAWSSGTAKYEQYF; CDR3 DNA: TGTGCCTGGAGTTCGGGGACAGCCAAGTACGAGCAGTACTTC
J gene: TRBJ1-2; D gene: NA; V gene: TRBV6-2/TRBV6-3; clone size: many; CDR3 protein: CASSQTWGNYGYTF; CDR3 DNA: TGTGCCAGCAGTCAAACATGGGGCAACTATGGCTACACCTTC
J gene: TRBJ1-5; D gene: NA; V gene: TRBV5-6; clone size: many; CDR3 protein: CASSLTESQPQHF; CDR3 DNA: TGTGCCAGCAGCTTAACAGAGTCCCAGCCCCAGCATTTT
J gene: TRBJ2-6; D gene: NA; V gene: TRBV7-2; clone size: medium-sized; CDR3 protein: CASSRRQVSGANVLTF; CDR3 DNA: TGTGCCAGCAGCCGGAGACAGGTCTCTGGGGCCAACGTCCTGACTTTC
J gene: TRBJ2-1; D gene: TRBD2; V gene: TRBV28; clone size: medium-sized; CDR3 protein: CASSGLALVREQFF; CDR3 DNA: TGTGCCAGCAGTGGACTAGCGCTAGTGAGAGAACAGTTCTTC